Given below is one T cell receptor beta chain in context. Its antigen is not known. Germline V lookup: CDR1 SSHAT, CDR2 FNYEAQ (reference sequence). The CDR3 length is 15 residues. Deletions cut 5 bases from V and 4 bases from J, with 17 bases between. This sample was included in a study of cytomegalovirus exposure and HLA in healthy donors. Study context: As released early, the data held about 85 million unique TCRs from HLA-typed donors. Under 85% of a few hundred genotyped donors fell in the Caucasian-associated ancestry cluster.

Study-wide findings and caveats: Confirmation was obtained in vitro that a few CMV-associated chains are specific for CMV antigens. A later analysis showed TCR association rates differing by HLA locus, peaking at DRB1 and lowest at HLA-C.

PCR employed 60 Vbeta and 13 Jbeta primers. The assay was immunoSEQ multiplex PCR, and TCRdb's table has in-frame clones only and misses some. This repertoire shows over 120,000 clones, 75% to 90% found once; its top ten account for 2.5% to 3%. The sequencing input was PBMCs. The chain couples TRBV7-7 to TRBJ1-2; the D gene is possibly TRBD1 (5 bases). The source of this sequence is a woman younger than 45 in good health and CMV-seronegative. DNA of the CDR3: TGTGCCAGCAGCCCTATCGGGGGGAGAGGCTATGGCTACACCTTC. It translates to CASSPIGGRGYGYTF.